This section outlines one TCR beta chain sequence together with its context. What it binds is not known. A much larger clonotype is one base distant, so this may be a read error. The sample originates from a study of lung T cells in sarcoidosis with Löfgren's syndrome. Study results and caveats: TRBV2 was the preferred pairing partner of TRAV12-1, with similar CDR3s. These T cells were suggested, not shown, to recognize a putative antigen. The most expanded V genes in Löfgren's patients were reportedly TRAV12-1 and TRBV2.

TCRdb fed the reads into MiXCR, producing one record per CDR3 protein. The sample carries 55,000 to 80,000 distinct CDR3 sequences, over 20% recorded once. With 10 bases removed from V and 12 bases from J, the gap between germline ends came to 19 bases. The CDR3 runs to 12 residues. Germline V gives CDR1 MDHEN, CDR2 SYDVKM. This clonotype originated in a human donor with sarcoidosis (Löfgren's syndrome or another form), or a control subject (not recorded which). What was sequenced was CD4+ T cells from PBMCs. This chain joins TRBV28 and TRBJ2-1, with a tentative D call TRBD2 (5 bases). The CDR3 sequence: CATERVADGQFF. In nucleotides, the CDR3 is TGTGCCACCGAGAGGGTAGCCGATGGGCAGTTCTTC. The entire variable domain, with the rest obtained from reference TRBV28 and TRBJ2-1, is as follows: DVKVTQSSRYLVKRTGEKVFLECVQDMDHENMFWYRQDPGLGLRLIYFSYDVKMKEKGDIPEGYSVSREKKERFSLILESASTNQTSMYLCATERVADGQFFGPGTRLTVL.